This entry lists 15 T cell receptor beta chains sequenced from one sample in a study of blood T cell repertoires in COVID-19. TCRdb keeps only in-frame clones here, not all; method: immunoSEQ multiplex PCR. The data hold 180,000 or so clones, with about 70% observed a single time. The sample taken for sequencing was peripheral blood. These receptor sequences come from a woman in her fifties or sixties with active or convalescent COVID-19.

The chain combines TRBV28 with TRBJ2-1; TRBD2 matches at 7 bases. The germline V gene encodes CDR1 MDHEN and CDR2 SYDVKM. With V trimmed by 6 bases and J by 11 bases, 7 bases remained unmatched. CDR3 length equals 12 residues. CDR3 bases: TGTGCCAGCAGGTCGGGGGAGGGGAAGCAGTTCTTC. Translating it yields CASRSGEGKQFF.

The rearrangement links TRBV11-2 to TRBJ2-2, with D uncertain. The V end was cut by 5 bases, the J end by 2 bases, with 6 bases between. The CDR3 spans 13 residues. Per germline, CDR1 SGHAT and CDR2 FQNNGV. CDR3 region: CASSHSNTGELFF. The CDR3 DNA reads TGTGCCAGCAGCCATAGCAACACCGGGGAGCTGTTTTTT.

V gene TRBV7-2 combines with J gene TRBJ1-4; D perhaps matches TRBD1 (5 bases). There are 15 residues in the CDR3. V was cut by 5 bases and J by 0 bases, with 10 bases left in between. The germline CDR1 and CDR2 sequences are SGHTA and FQGNSA. CDR3 in amino acids: CASSTLTATNEKLFF. In DNA form, the CDR3 reads TGTGCCAGCAGCACCCTGACAGCAACTAATGAAAAACTGTTTTTT.

This chain uses TRBV30 with TRBJ1-3, with D hard to call. CDR1 and CDR2 from the germline V gene are GTSNPN and SVGIG (reference sequence). V lost 3 bases and J lost 0, with 12 bases in between. This CDR3 has 15 residues. Here the CDR3 reads CAWRAGLSSGNTIYF. The CDR3 coding sequence is TGTGCCTGGAGGGCTGGACTGAGCTCTGGAAACACCATATATTTT.

V usage is TRBV19 and J usage is TRBJ2-5; 8 bases match TRBD1. The CDR3 is 15 amino acids. V gave up 7 bases and J gave up 2 bases; unmatched junction bases: 9. Germline loops: CDR1 LNHDA, CDR2 SQIVND (reference sequence). The CDR3 is CASKSVGTGQETQYF. DNA of the CDR3: TGTGCCAGTAAGAGTGTCGGGACAGGACAAGAGACCCAGTACTTC.

The gene calls are TRBV7-9 and TRBJ1-1, with a possible D match to TRBD1 (6 bases). Trimming shortened V by 3 bases and J by 5 bases, and 16 bases separated the two germline ends. CDR3 length equals 15 residues. Germline loops: CDR1 SEHNR, CDR2 FQNEAQ (reference sequence). This CDR3 reads CASSFAGARETEAFF. Here the CDR3 DNA reads TGTGCCAGCAGCTTCGCGGGGGCTAGGGAAACTGAAGCTTTCTTT.

The CDR3 nucleotides are TGTGCCAGCAGCTGGGACTCCACTAATGAAAAACTGTTTTTT. Translating it yields CASSWDSTNEKLFF. The rearrangement links TRBV7-2 to TRBJ1-4; perhaps TRBD1 as D (5 bases). Germline CDR1 is SGHTA and CDR2 is FQGNSA. The CDR3 totals 14 residues. The V and J ends lost 4 bases and 2 bases respectively, with 8 bases between them.

The chain has TRBV28 and TRBJ1-2; D possibly corresponds to TRBD1 (6 bases). There are 12 residues in the CDR3. V dropped 5 bases and J dropped 9 bases, with 13 bases sitting between them. Germline CDR1 is MDHEN and CDR2 is SYDVKM. CDR3 DNA sequence: TGTGCCAGCAGTATAACAGGGATAAGCTACACCTTC. This encodes CASSITGISYTF.

The V gene is TRBV7-9, the J gene TRBJ2-7; 12 nucleotides match TRBD1. Germline trimming cut 5 bases from V and 6 bases from J; bases unmatched to any gene: 2. Germline V gene lookup returns CDR1 SEHNR and CDR2 FQNEAQ (reference sequence). The CDR3 is 13 amino acids. The CDR3 reads CASSAGQGAEQYF. CDR3 DNA sequence: TGTGCCAGCAGCGCGGGACAGGGGGCCGAGCAGTACTTC. The variable domain in full, completed from reference TRBV7-9 and TRBJ2-7, reads DTGVSQNPRHKITKRGQNVTFRCDPISEHNRLYWYRQTLGQGPEFLTYFQNEAQLEKSRLLSDRFSAERPKGSFSTLEIQRTEQGDSAMYLCASSAGQGAEQYFGPGTRLTVT.

CDR3 bases: TGTGCTAGTGGTTTGGAAGACAGGGAAGCTTTCTTT. This codes for CASGLEDREAFF. The V gene is TRBV12-5, the J gene TRBJ1-1; D possibly corresponds to TRBD1 (6 bases). The CDR3 is made up of 12 amino acids. In germline, CDR1 is LGHNT, CDR2 FRNRAP. V was shortened by 1 base and J by 8 bases, with 8 bases between the two germline ends.

This clone was seen once. This CDR3 is also generated by other DNA sequences in the sample. The V call is TRBV7-2, the J call TRBJ2-5; 11 positions agree with TRBD2. CDR1 and CDR2 from the germline V gene are SGHTA and FQGNSA. Trimming cost V 2 bases and J 5 bases; bases outside gene matches: 7. This CDR3 has 16 amino acids. In nucleotides, the CDR3 is TGTGCCAGCAGCTTACGTACTAGCGGGGGTGGGGAGACCCAGTACTTC. Amino acid sequence: CASSLRTSGGGETQYF.

The chain combines TRBV9 with TRBJ2-2, with 9 nucleotides matching TRBD1. This CDR3 comprises 16 residues. From germline, CDR1 is SGDLS and CDR2 YYNGEE. The V segment lost 4 bases and the J segment 3 bases; nucleotides outside the gene matches: 7. As DNA, the CDR3 is TGTGCCAGCAGCCCAAGGGGGGACAGGGACACCGGGGAGCTGTTTTTT. Its protein product is CASSPRGDRDTGELFF.

This chain uses TRBV19 with TRBJ1-2, with D unresolved. Trimming pared 6 bases from V and 2 bases from J, leaving 13 bases between. Germline CDR1 and CDR2: LNHDA and SQIVND (reference sequence). The CDR3 has 14 residues. The CDR3 loop is CASRKAGANYGYTF. DNA for the CDR3: TGTGCCAGTAGAAAGGCCGGAGCAAACTATGGCTACACCTTC.

The chain has TRBV7-9 and TRBJ2-2; 7 bases are a match to TRBD2. Per germline, CDR1 SEHNR and CDR2 FQNEAQ (reference sequence). This CDR3 region has 19 residues. J gave up 4 bases and V 0 bases, and 14 bases lay outside the gene matches. CDR3 in amino acids: CASSLASFGLGGLTGELFF. The DNA of the CDR3 is TGTGCCAGCAGCTTAGCGTCTTTCGGACTAGGTGGGCTCACCGGGGAGCTGTTTTTT. Drawing the rest from reference TRBV7-9 and TRBJ2-2, the complete variable domain is DTGVSQNPRHKITKRGQNVTFRCDPISEHNRLYWYRQTLGQGPEFLTYFQNEAQLEKSRLLSDRFSAERPKGSFSTLEIQRTEQGDSAMYLCASSLASFGLGGLTGELFFGEGSRLTVL.

This clone was counted once. The chain recombines TRBV6-1 with TRBJ1-2, with TRBD1 matching over 8 bases. V lost 0 bases, J lost 3 bases, and 12 bases stayed unmatched. CDR1 is MNHNS and CDR2 is SASEGT in the germline V gene. The CDR3 is 18 amino acids. The CDR3 nucleotides read TGTGCCAGCAGTGAAGCACGGACAGGGCCGCTTTTGGACTATGGCTACACCTTC. Amino acids: CASSEARTGPLLDYGYTF.